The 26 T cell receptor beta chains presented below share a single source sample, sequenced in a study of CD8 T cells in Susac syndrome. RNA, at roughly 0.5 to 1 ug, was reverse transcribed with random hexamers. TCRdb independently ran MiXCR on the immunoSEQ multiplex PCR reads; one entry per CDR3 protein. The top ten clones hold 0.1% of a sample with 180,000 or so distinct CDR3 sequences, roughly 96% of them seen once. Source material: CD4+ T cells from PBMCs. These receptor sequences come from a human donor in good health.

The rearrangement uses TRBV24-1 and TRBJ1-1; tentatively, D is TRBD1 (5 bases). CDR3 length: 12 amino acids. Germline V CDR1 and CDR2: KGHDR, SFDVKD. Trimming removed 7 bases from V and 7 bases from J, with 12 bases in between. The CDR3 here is CATSQDRDEAFF. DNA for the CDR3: TGTGCCACCAGCCAAGACAGAGATGAAGCTTTCTTT.

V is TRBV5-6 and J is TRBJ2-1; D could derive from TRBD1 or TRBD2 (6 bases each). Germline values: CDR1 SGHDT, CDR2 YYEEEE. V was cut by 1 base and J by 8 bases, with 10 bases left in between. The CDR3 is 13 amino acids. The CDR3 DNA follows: TGTGCCAGCAGCTTGTATCGGGGGCATGAGCAGTTCTTC. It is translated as CASSLYRGHEQFF.

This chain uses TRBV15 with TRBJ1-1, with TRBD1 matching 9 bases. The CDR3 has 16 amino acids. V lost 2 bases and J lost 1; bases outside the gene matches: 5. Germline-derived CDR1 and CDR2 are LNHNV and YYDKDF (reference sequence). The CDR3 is CATSRRTGDGNTEAFF. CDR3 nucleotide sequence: TGTGCCACCAGCAGACGGACAGGGGATGGGAACACTGAAGCTTTCTTT.

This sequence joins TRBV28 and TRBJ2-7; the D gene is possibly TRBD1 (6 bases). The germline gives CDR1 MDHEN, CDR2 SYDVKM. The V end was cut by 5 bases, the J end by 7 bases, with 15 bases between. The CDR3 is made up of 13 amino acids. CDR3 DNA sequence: TGTGCCAGCAGTCTTGGACAGACTTGGGAGCAGTACTTC. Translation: CASSLGQTWEQYF. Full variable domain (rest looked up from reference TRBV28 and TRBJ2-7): DVKVTQSSRYLVKRTGEKVFLECVQDMDHENMFWYRQDPGLGLRLIYFSYDVKMKEKGDIPEGYSVSREKKERFSLILESASTNQTSMYLCASSLGQTWEQYFGPGTRLTVT.

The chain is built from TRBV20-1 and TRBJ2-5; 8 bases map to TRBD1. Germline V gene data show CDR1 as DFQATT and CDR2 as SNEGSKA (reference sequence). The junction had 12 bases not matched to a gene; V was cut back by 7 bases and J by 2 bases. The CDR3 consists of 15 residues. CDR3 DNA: TGCAGTGTACCCCGGGACAGGTCGCGGCAAGAGACCCAGTACTTC. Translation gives CSVPRDRSRQETQYF.

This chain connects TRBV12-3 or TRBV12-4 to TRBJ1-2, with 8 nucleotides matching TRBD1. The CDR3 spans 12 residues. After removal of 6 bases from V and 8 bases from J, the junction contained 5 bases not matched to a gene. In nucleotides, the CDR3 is TGTGCCAGCAGGCAGGGGGCATGGGGCTACACCTTC. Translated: CASRQGAWGYTF.

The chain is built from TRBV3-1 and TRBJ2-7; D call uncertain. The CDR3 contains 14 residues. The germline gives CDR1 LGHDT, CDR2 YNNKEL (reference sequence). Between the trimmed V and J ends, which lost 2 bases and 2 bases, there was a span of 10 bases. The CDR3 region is CASSQFYSPYEQYV. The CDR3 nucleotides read TGTGCCAGCAGCCAATTTTACAGCCCCTACGAGCAGTACGTC.

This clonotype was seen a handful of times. The CDR3 DNA reads TGTGCCAGCAGTCCTAGGGGATCTGGGGCCAACGTCCTGACTTTC. Translation: CASSPRGSGANVLTF. The chain joins TRBV27 to TRBJ2-6, with D perhaps matching TRBD1 (5 bases). Trimming left V 5 bases short and J 1 base short, with 9 bases between. This CDR3 has 15 residues. The germline V gene has CDR1 MNHEY and CDR2 SMNVEV (reference sequence).

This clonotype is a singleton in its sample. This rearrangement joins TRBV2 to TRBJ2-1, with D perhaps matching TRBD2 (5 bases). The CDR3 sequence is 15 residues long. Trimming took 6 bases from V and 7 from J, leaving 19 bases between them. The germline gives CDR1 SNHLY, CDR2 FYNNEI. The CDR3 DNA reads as TGTGCCAGCAGCCCCGGACTCCCGGGTAATAATGAGCAGTTCTTC. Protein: CASSPGLPGNNEQFF. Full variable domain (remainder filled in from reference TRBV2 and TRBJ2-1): EPEVTQTPSHQVTQMGQEVILRCVPISNHLYFYWYRQILGQKVEFLVSFYNNEISEKSEIFDDQFSVERPDGSNFTLKIRSTKLEDSAMYFCASSPGLPGNNEQFFGPGTRLTVL.

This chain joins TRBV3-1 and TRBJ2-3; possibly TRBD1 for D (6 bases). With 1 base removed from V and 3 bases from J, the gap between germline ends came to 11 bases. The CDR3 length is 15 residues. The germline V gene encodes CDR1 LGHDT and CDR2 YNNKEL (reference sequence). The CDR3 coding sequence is TGTGCCAGCAGCCAAGGGGGGCGACGGACAGATACGCAGTATTTT. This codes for CASSQGGRRTDTQYF.

CDR3 DNA sequence: TGCAGCCCCTACAGGAGCTACGAGCAGTACGTC. Translated, it gives CSPYRSYEQYV. This chain links TRBV29-1 with TRBJ2-7, with D tentatively TRBD1 (5 bases). The CDR3 length is 11 residues. In germline, CDR1 is SQVTM, CDR2 ANQGSEA. The germline V and J ends were trimmed by 8 bases and 3 bases, with 11 bases remaining between them.

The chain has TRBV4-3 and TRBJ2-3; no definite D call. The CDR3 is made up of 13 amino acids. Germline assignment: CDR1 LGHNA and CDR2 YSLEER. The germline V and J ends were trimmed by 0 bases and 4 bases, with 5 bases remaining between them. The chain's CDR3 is CASSQETADTQYF. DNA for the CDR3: TGCGCCAGCAGCCAAGAGACGGCAGATACGCAGTATTTT.

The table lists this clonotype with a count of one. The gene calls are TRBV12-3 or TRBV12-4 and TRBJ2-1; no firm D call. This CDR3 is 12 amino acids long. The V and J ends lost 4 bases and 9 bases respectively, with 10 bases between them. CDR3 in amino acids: CASSSSGREQFF. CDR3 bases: TGTGCCAGCAGTTCGTCCGGACGTGAGCAGTTCTTC.

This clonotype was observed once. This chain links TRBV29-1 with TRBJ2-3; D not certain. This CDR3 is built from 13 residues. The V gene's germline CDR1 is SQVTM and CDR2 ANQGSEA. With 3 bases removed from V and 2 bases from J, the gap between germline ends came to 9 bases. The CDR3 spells CSVDKGITDTQYF. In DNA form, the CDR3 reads TGCAGCGTTGATAAAGGGATCACAGATACGCAGTATTTT.

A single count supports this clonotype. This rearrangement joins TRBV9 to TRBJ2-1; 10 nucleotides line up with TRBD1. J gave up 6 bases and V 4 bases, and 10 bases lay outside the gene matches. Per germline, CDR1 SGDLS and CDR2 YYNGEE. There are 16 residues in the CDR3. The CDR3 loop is CASSSDLRTGGNEQFF. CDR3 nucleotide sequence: TGTGCCAGCAGCTCTGATTTGAGGACAGGGGGCAATGAGCAGTTCTTC.

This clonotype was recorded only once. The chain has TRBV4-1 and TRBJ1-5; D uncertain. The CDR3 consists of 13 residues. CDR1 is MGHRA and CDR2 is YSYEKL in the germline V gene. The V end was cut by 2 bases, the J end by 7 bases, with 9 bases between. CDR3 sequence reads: CASSQSYTQPQHF. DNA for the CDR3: TGCGCCAGCAGCCAAAGTTATACACAGCCCCAGCATTTT.

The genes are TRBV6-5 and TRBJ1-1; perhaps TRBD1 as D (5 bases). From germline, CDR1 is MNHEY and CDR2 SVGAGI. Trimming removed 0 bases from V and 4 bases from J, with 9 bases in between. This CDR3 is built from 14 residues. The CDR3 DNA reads TGTGCCAGCAGTTACTCGGAAGGGACCACTGAAGCTTTCTTT. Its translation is CASSYSEGTTEAFF.

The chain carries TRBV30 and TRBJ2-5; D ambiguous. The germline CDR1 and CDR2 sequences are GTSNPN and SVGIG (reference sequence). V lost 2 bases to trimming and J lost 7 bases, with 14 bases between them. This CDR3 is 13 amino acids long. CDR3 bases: TGTGCCTGGAGTCCCCGTGCGGCTGGGACCCAGTACTTC. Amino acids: CAWSPRAAGTQYF.

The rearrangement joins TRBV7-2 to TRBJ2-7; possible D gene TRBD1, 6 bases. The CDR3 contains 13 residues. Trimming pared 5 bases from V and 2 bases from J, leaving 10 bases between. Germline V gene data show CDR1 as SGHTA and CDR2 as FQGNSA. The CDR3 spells CASSPDRTYEQYV. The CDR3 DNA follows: TGTGCCAGCAGCCCGGACAGAACCTACGAGCAGTACGTC.

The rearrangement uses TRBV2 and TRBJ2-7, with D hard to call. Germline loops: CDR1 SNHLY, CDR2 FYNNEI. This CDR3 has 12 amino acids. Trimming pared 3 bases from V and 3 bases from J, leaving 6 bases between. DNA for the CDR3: TGTGCCAGCAGTGATGATAGCTACGAGCAGTACGTC. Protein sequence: CASSDDSYEQYV.

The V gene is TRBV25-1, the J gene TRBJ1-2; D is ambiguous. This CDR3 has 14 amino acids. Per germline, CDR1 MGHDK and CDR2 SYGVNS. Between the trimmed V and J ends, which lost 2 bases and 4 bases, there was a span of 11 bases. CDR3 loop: CASSEGSGRYGYTF. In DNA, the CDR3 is TGTGCCAGCAGTGAAGGGTCAGGACGCTATGGCTACACCTTC.

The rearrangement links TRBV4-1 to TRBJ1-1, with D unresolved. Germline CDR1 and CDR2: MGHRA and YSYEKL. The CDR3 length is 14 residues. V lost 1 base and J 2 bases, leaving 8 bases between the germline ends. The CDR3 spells CASSQGVTNTEAFF. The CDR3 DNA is TGCGCCAGCAGCCAAGGGGTTACTAACACTGAAGCTTTCTTT.

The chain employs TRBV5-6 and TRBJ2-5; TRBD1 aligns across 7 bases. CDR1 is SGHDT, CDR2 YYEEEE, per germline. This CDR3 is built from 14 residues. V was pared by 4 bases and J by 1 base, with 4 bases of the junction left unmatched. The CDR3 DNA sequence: TGTGCCAGCAGCCTGGACAGGCGCCAAGAGACCCAGTACTTC. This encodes CASSLDRRQETQYF.

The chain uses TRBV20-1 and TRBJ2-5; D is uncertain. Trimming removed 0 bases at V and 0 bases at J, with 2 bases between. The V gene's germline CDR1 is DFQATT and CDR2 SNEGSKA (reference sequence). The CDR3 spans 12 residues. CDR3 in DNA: TGCAGTGCTAGAGATAACCAAGAGACCCAGTACTTC. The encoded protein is CSARDNQETQYF.

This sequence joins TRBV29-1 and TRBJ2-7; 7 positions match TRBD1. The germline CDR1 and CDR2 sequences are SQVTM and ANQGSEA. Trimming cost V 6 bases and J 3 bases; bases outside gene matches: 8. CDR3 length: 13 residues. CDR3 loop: CSVSGTVGYEQYF. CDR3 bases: TGCAGCGTCTCCGGGACAGTCGGCTACGAGCAGTACTTC.

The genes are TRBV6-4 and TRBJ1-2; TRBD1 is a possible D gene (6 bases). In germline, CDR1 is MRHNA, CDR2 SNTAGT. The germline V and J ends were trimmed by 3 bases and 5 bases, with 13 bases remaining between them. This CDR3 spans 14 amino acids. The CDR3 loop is CASSDFKDSYGYTF. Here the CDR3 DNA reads TGTGCCAGCAGTGATTTTAAGGACAGTTATGGCTACACCTTC.